This entry is about one TCR beta chain. Its cognate antigen is unknown. The data stem from a study of T cell responses to AZD1222 COVID-19 vaccine. Overall study findings and caveats: Donors skewed white British and female; clonal diversity was possibly underestimated. Epitopes outside B.1.351 and B.1.1.7 mutated regions reportedly drew nearly half of spike TCRs. An increase in Spike-specific TCR breadth and depth was observed after two AZD1222 doses. Just a handful of AZD1222 recipients were seropositive at baseline.

Trimming shortened V by 6 bases and J by 6 bases, and 10 bases separated the two germline ends. This CDR3 has 12 residues. Assay used: immunoSEQ multiplex PCR; TCRdb lists only in-frame clones, some missing. Found here are around 220,000 clones, about 95% of them singletons; the top ten hold 1.5% to 2%. The sequence derives from an adult who received the MenACWY meningococcal vaccine as a control. The sequencing here drew on peripheral blood, taken 28 days after the second dose of the MenACWY control vaccine. The V call is TRBV12-3 or TRBV12-4, the J call TRBJ2-3; D is unclear. The CDR3 loop reads CASSSPWDTQYF. In nucleotides, the CDR3 is TGTGCCAGCAGCTCTCCCTGGGATACGCAGTATTTT.